Below are 29 T cell receptor beta chains sequenced from a single sample in a study of shared clonotypes between healthy human individuals. The repertoire was sequenced with immunoSEQ multiplex PCR; TCRdb's copy has only in-frame clones and lacks some. Of around 1,900,000 clones listed, just under 95% are singletons. In the naive CD8 group, cells lacked CD45RO and were positively selected for CCR7, so terminally differentiated effector memory CD45RA+ cells were left out. Sample: naive CD8+ T cells from PBMCs. Receptor source: a man aged 18 to 35 in good health. Some clones in this sample may be carry-over from other donors' samples.

This clone is a singleton in its sample. The chain combines TRBV4-2 with TRBJ2-3; D is uncertain. Looked up from germline, CDR1 is LGHNA and CDR2 is YNFKEQ. The CDR3 is made up of 15 amino acids. Trimming shortened V by 1 base and J by 3 bases, and 11 bases separated the two germline ends. The CDR3 spells CASSQVRARTDTQYF. The CDR3 bases are TGTGCCAGCAGCCAAGTTCGGGCCAGGACAGATACGCAGTATTTT.

The chain carries TRBV9 and TRBJ2-5, with a possible D match to TRBD2 (6 bases). Trimming shortened V by 3 bases and J by 1 base, and 13 bases separated the two germline ends. The length of the CDR3 is 15 residues. CDR1 is SGDLS, CDR2 YYNGEE, per germline. The CDR3 nucleotides read TGTGCCAGCAGCGGACGCACTAGCAGCCAAGAGACCCAGTACTTC. Protein product: CASSGRTSSQETQYF.

This chain connects TRBV29-1 to TRBJ2-1; 11 nucleotides agree with TRBD2. CDR1 and CDR2 from the germline V gene are SQVTM and ANQGSEA. The CDR3 is 15 amino acids. V lost 6 bases to trimming and J lost 6 bases; unmatched junction nucleotides: 10. CDR3 in DNA: TGCAGCGTGGAAACCCTAGCGGGAGGATCCAATGAGCAGTTCTTC. Its protein product is CSVETLAGGSNEQFF.

As DNA, the CDR3 is TGTGCCAGCAGCGTAGGCGGCTCGGGGGGCGAGCAGTACTTC. Translated, it gives CASSVGGSGGEQYF. The chain couples TRBV9 to TRBJ2-7; the match to TRBD2 covers 7 bases. Looked up from germline, CDR1 is SGDLS and CDR2 is YYNGEE. V shed 0 bases and J 6 bases; nucleotides not matched to a gene: 6. This CDR3 contains 14 residues.

V is TRBV4-3 and J is TRBJ2-7; no definite D call. V was pared by 0 bases and J by 3 bases, with 9 bases between. CDR3 size: 14 residues. Germline CDR1 reads LGHNA; CDR2 reads YSLEER. The CDR3 sequence is CASSQDGLVYEQYF. The DNA of the CDR3 is TGCGCCAGCAGCCAAGACGGCCTTGTCTACGAGCAGTACTTC.

This rearrangement joins TRBV28 to TRBJ2-2, with 8 bases identical to TRBD1. CDR3 size: 19 residues. After removal of 7 bases from V and 7 bases from J, the junction contained 23 bases not matched to a gene. Looked up from germline, CDR1 is MDHEN and CDR2 is SYDVKM. CDR3 loop: CASTETGVYPVSDHGELFF. The CDR3 region has the DNA TGTGCCAGCACCGAGACAGGGGTGTATCCGGTTTCCGATCACGGGGAGCTGTTTTTT.

This rearrangement joins TRBV10-2 to TRBJ2-3; 10 nucleotides line up with TRBD2. CDR1 is WSHSY and CDR2 is SAAADI in the germline V gene. The CDR3 runs to 19 residues. V was clipped by 3 bases and J by 4 bases; unmatched bases: 16. CDR3 DNA sequence: TGCGCCAGCAGTGAAGTCGGGCGGGCTAGCGGGAGTCCCGCAGATACGCAGTATTTT. Translation: CASSEVGRASGSPADTQYF.

This sequence joins TRBV9 and TRBJ2-7; the D gene is possibly TRBD1 (6 bases). Per germline, CDR1 SGDLS and CDR2 YYNGEE. Trimming left V 3 bases short and J 7 bases short, with 17 bases between. The CDR3 is 14 amino acids. Here the CDR3 DNA reads TGTGCCAGCAGCGACACCTCCGGGACACCTGAGCAGTACTTC. It specifies CASSDTSGTPEQYF.

The gene calls are TRBV19 and TRBJ1-1; 10 nucleotides align to TRBD1. Germline V gene sequence: CDR1 LNHDA, CDR2 SQIVND (reference sequence). The CDR3 spans 15 residues. Trimming at V came to 3 bases and at J to 3 bases, leaving 4 bases not matched to a gene. The chain's CDR3 is CASSIPGTGDTEAFF. CDR3 nucleotides: TGTGCCAGTAGTATCCCCGGGACAGGGGACACTGAAGCTTTCTTT.

The genes are TRBV6-5 and TRBJ2-7, with D unresolved. V shed 0 bases and J shed 7 bases, with 13 bases lying between them. Germline CDR1 MNHEY, CDR2 SVGAGI. There are 14 residues in the CDR3. As DNA, the CDR3 is TGTGCCAGCAGTTACTCGAACCAGCGTGGGGAGCAGTACTTC. This codes for CASSYSNQRGEQYF.

J is TRBJ2-1 and V is TRBV6-5; 10 nucleotides align to TRBD2. The CDR3 contains 14 residues. V lost 4 bases and J lost 4; bases outside the gene matches: 1. CDR1 and CDR2 from the germline V gene are MNHEY and SVGAGI. CDR3 in amino acids: CASSSSGGYNEQFF. CDR3 nucleotides: TGTGCCAGCAGTTCTAGCGGGGGTTACAATGAGCAGTTCTTC.

V and J are TRBV7-9 and TRBJ1-4, with D perhaps matching TRBD1 (5 bases). CDR1 is SEHNR and CDR2 is FQNEAQ in the germline V gene (reference sequence). The CDR3 sequence is 14 residues long. The ends were cut back, 5 bases at V and 2 bases at J, with 9 bases in the middle. The CDR3 DNA sequence: TGTGCCAGCAGCGGGACTTTTACTAATGAAAAACTGTTTTTT. Its translation is CASSGTFTNEKLFF.

V gene TRBV11-2 combines with J gene TRBJ2-1; 7 bases fit TRBD2. Germline V gene lookup returns CDR1 SGHAT and CDR2 FQNNGV. The V and J ends lost 2 bases and 8 bases, in that order; junction bases with no gene match: 9. The CDR3 loop spans 15 amino acids. The CDR3 loop reads CASSLREGRIHEQFF. CDR3 coding DNA: TGTGCCAGCAGCTTAAGGGAGGGCCGAATCCATGAGCAGTTCTTC.

The chain employs TRBV21-1 and TRBJ1-5; TRBD1 was called by the table and not checked on the DNA. TRBV21-1 is reported as a pseudogene. The CDR3 contains 16 residues. The CDR3: CASSKDHRGCNQPQHF. The CDR3 DNA follows: TGTGCCAGCAGCAAAGACCATAGGGGCTGCAATCAGCCCCAGCATTTT.

V is TRBV15 and J is TRBJ1-2; the D gene is possibly TRBD1 (6 bases). The CDR3 sequence is 15 residues long. CDR1 is LNHNV and CDR2 is YYDKDF in the germline V gene (reference sequence). V gave up 0 bases and J gave up 7 bases, with 15 bases separating them. CDR3 DNA sequence: TGTGCCACCAGCAGAGATTCCCGGGACACTGGTGGCTACACCTTC. Its translation is CATSRDSRDTGGYTF.

This clone appeared a few times. The gene calls are TRBV13 and TRBJ1-1; tentatively, D is TRBD1 (5 bases). V lost 3 bases to trimming and J lost 0 bases, with 5 bases between them. Germline-derived CDR1 and CDR2 are PRHDT and FYEKMQ (reference sequence). CDR3 length: 13 amino acids. CDR3 sequence reads: CASSLDMNTEAFF. The CDR3 DNA is TGTGCCAGCAGCTTGGACATGAACACTGAAGCTTTCTTT.

The chain joins TRBV5-6 to TRBJ2-7, with 8 bases lining up with TRBD2. Germline lookup yields CDR1 SGHDT and CDR2 YYEEEE. J lost 6 bases, V lost 5 bases, and 13 bases had no gene match. The CDR3 sequence is 15 residues long. CDR3 in amino acids: CASRAQGWGLGEQYF. CDR3 sequence (DNA): TGTGCCAGCAGGGCACAGGGATGGGGACTAGGCGAGCAGTACTTC.

This clone has more than one count but fewer than ten. V usage is TRBV9 and J usage is TRBJ2-2; maybe TRBD2 (5 bases). CDR1 is SGDLS and CDR2 is YYNGEE in the germline V gene. V was shortened by 2 bases and J by 6 bases, with 8 bases between the two germline ends. The CDR3 spans 13 residues. CDR3 bases: TGTGCCAGCAGCGTGGCGCGGGCCGGGGAGCTGTTTTTT. Residues: CASSVARAGELFF.

CDR3 loop: CASSHRDEQFF. CDR3 nucleotide sequence: TGTGCCAGCAGCCATAGGGATGAGCAGTTCTTC. The V and J genes are TRBV11-3 and TRBJ2-1; D unresolved. V gave up 5 bases and J gave up 8 bases, with 7 bases separating them. Germline loops: CDR1 SGHNT, CDR2 YENEEA. CDR3 length equals 11 residues.

This chain links TRBV6-6 with TRBJ1-2, with D perhaps matching TRBD1 (6 bases). Trimming cost V 7 bases and J 3 bases, with 18 bases left between them. The CDR3 contains 15 residues. CDR1 and CDR2 from the germline V gene are MNHNY and SVGAGI (reference sequence). DNA for the CDR3: TGTGCCAGCACAAGGGTCGCAGGGGTAGACTATGGCTACACCTTC. Translated, it gives CASTRVAGVDYGYTF.

The chain uses TRBV27 and TRBJ2-7; 10 bases align to TRBD1. CDR1 MNHEY and CDR2 SMNVEV come from the germline V gene (reference sequence). J lost 2 bases, V lost 5 bases, and 15 bases had no gene match. The CDR3 runs to 18 residues. CDR3 coding DNA: TGTGCCAGCAGTCACCGGGGCCCGGGACAGGGGAATCCCTACGAGCAGTACTTC. It codes for CASSHRGPGQGNPYEQYF.

This chain joins TRBV6-5 and TRBJ2-5, with D possibly called TRBD1 or TRBD2 (5 bases each). The CDR3 covers 14 residues. V shed 7 bases and J shed 5 bases, with 17 bases lying between them. Germline CDR1 and CDR2: MNHEY and SVGAGI. CDR3 nucleotide sequence: TGTGCCAGCAACACCAACGAGGGGCAGGAGACCCAGTACTTC. Protein: CASNTNEGQETQYF.

This sequence joins TRBV28 and TRBJ1-4, with D possibly being TRBD1 (5 bases). The CDR3 has 13 amino acids. Germline lookup yields CDR1 MDHEN and CDR2 SYDVKM. V lost 8 bases and J 6 bases, leaving 13 bases between the germline ends. CDR3 loop: CASLGLLDEKLFF. CDR3 coding DNA: TGTGCCAGCCTGGGGCTTCTGGATGAAAAACTGTTTTTT.

The chain links TRBV9 to TRBJ2-7; D remains ambiguous. Germline lookup yields CDR1 SGDLS and CDR2 YYNGEE. The CDR3 loop spans 14 amino acids. Trimming removed 3 bases at V and 0 bases at J, with 10 bases between. The CDR3 nucleotides are TGTGCCAGCAGCGCGACCCCTAGCTCCTACGAGCAGTACTTC. Its protein product is CASSATPSSYEQYF.

In the case of this clone: Within the sample, other DNA sequences also encode this same CDR3. V usage is TRBV27 and J usage is TRBJ2-7, with 8 bases matching TRBD2. The CDR3 runs 12 residues. V gave up 6 bases and J gave up 3 bases; unmatched junction bases: 1. Per the germline V gene, CDR1 is MNHEY and CDR2 is SMNVEV (reference sequence). CDR3 residues: CASSRGGYEQYF. The CDR3 DNA is TGTGCCAGCAGCCGGGGGGGCTACGAGCAGTACTTC.

The chain employs TRBV4-3 and TRBJ2-3; D may be TRBD2 (5 bases). CDR1 is LGHNA and CDR2 is YSLEER in the germline V gene. The CDR3 sequence is 15 residues long. The germline V and J ends were trimmed by 3 bases and 3 bases, with 13 bases remaining between them. This chain's CDR3 is CASSHTSSRTDTQYF. CDR3 nucleotides: TGCGCCAGCAGCCATACTAGTTCCCGGACAGATACGCAGTATTTT.

The chain carries TRBV28 and TRBJ2-7, with 12 bases aligning to TRBD2. CDR3 size: 16 residues. J lost 3 bases, V lost 5 bases, and 8 bases had no gene match. Germline assignment: CDR1 MDHEN and CDR2 SYDVKM. CDR3 DNA: TGTGCCAGCAGTCGCCCCCGGACTAGCGGGAACTACGAGCAGTACTTC. It is translated as CASSRPRTSGNYEQYF.

The V and J genes are TRBV28 and TRBJ2-7, with 7 bases that match TRBD1. The J segment lost 2 bases and the V segment lost 6 bases, leaving 7 bases of the junction unmatched. The CDR3 extends over 14 amino acids. Germline CDR1 MDHEN, CDR2 SYDVKM. CDR3 DNA sequence: TGTGCCAGCAGGTTAAAGGGGGCCCCCTACGAGCAGTACTTC. Translating it yields CASRLKGAPYEQYF.

The rearrangement joins TRBV27 to TRBJ2-1, with 13 bases that match TRBD2. Losses at the gene ends were 5 bases for V and 3 bases for J; bases not matched to a gene: 13. The germline CDR1 and CDR2 sequences are MNHEY and SMNVEV (reference sequence). The CDR3 spans 19 residues. The CDR3 DNA sequence: TGTGCCAGCAGTACGATAGGGACTAGCGGGATACTTTTCTACAATGAGCAGTTCTTC. Translated, it gives CASSTIGTSGILFYNEQFF.